This section outlines one TCR beta chain sequence together with its context. There is no known antigen for this receptor. Base qualities were left out, and no much larger clone turns up one base away. The CDR3, from cysteine to phenylalanine, totals 17 residues. This entry keeps only the CDR3 DNA: 51 bases, framed from base 1. Compared with germline, V lacks 0 bases and J lacks 2 bases; bases without a gene match: 6. According to the germline V gene, CDR1 reads SGHDT and CDR2 reads YYEEEE. The data originate from a study of vaccination effects on CD4 cells after COVID-19 (dated by TCRdb to 2021 to 2024). A note on the overall study: Each participant got two doses of an mRNA SARS-CoV-2 vaccine, either BNT162b2 or mRNA-1273. Pre-vaccine samples were drawn from two convalescent patients 16 days and one week before the first dose, at 142 and 148 days after COVID-19 diagnosis. In both COVID-19 convalescent patients and infection-naive vaccine recipients, the study compared SARS-CoV-2 spike-specific CD4+ TCR repertoires from before mRNA vaccination with those from after it. Altogether, around 11 COVID-19 convalescent patients and several SARS-CoV-2-naive healthy vaccine recipients made up the full study. In the study, cultures from other donors were sequenced using the Oncomine TCR Beta short-read assay on an Illumina iSeq 100. Study-wide conclusions, independent of this receptor: Clones induced by infection and clones induced by vaccination both contracted markedly at late timepoints after vaccination, which fits with T cell responses waning over time. Only a small number of convalescent patients were included, and no early post-infection timepoints were available, which limited the study. In convalescent patients, the post-vaccine spike-reactive repertoire was composed mainly of new vaccine-induced clones that were largely distinct from infection-induced clones.

Library construction relied on the immunoSEQ multiplex PCR assay. DNA from the CD4+ T cells that had been cultured and isolated underwent TCR beta CDR3 sequencing. As for how the authors treated the data: Non-productive TCR sequences were removed, reads were trimmed to the CDR3 region, and CDR3s of at least 7 amino acids were retained. The MANAFEST web app was used to pick out antigen-specific clonotypes by comparing their expansion in peptide wells with that in reference cultures. Positive clones required FDR<0.05 expansion versus reference and all other wells, odds ratio above 5, and frequency above 0.1% in two replicate wells. Cross-reactive clonotypes were defined as significantly expanded in SARS-CoV-2 spike wells and in at least one common cold coronavirus spike condition. CDR3 similarity was assessed by Levenshtein distance using the stringdist R package, and unrooted trees were constructed with ape in R 3.6.1. TCRdb retrieved this table from immuneACCESS and kept in-frame rearrangements only. Not all clones are present; in checked studies, unresolved V genes account for under half, and no reason is known for the remainder. From that table come the V and J calls and clone size; the DNA was used to work out D and trimming. The sample yields tens of thousands of clones; over 70% were counted once. Clones ranked in the top ten supply less than 45% of the sample.

To identify antigen-specific CD4+ T cell clonotypes by their expansion, the ViraFEST assay first stimulated PBMC with viral peptide pools and then applied TCR sequencing. After approximately 11 days of culture, CD4+ T cells were isolated with the EasySep CD4+ T cell isolation kit. Convalescent patients had PCR-confirmed SARS-CoV-2 infection between March and December 2020, before Alpha, Beta and Delta variants emerged in the United States. About 2.1 million PBMC per well were cultured in IMDM with about 4.5% human AB serum, 7.5 to 10 IU/ml IL-2 and gentamicin, plus 10 ug/ml peptides. Half of the culture medium was replaced with fresh IL-2-containing medium on days 3 and 7. Unless otherwise noted, each peptide stimulation condition was cultured in triplicate wells. Using Ficoll-Paque Plus gradient centrifugation, PBMC were separated from whole blood and then either used fresh or cryopreserved at -140C. The QIAamp micro DNA kit was used to extract genomic DNA from the cultured CD4+ T cells.

The TCR originated in a human donor who had a prior SARS-CoV-2 infection. The source was CD4+ T cells from PBMCs cultured with a peptide pool, collected before COVID-19 vaccination. The sequence is built from TRBV5-6 and TRBJ1-2; 11 bases in between match TRBD1. The encoded CDR3 is CASSLDRTGGPNYGYTF. The sequenced DNA: TGTGCCAGCAGCTTGGACCGGACAGGGGGCCCAAACTATGGCTACACCTTC.